The 15 T cell receptor beta chains listed next were all sequenced from one sample in a study of cytomegalovirus exposure and HLA in healthy donors. Primers: 60 Vbeta forward and 13 Jbeta reverse. Assay: immunoSEQ multiplex PCR; the TCRdb copy retains only in-frame clones and omits some. The sample yields some 130,000 clones, 70% to 80% seen once. The sequencing input was PBMCs. The receptors stem from a woman between 55 and 75 years old in good health and CMV-seropositive.

The chain links TRBV19 to TRBJ1-3, with D possibly matching TRBD1 (5 bases). CDR3 length: 16 amino acids. The V gene lost 5 bases and the J gene lost 9 bases, with 23 bases spanning the gap. Germline V gene data show CDR1 as LNHDA and CDR2 as SQIVND (reference sequence). DNA of the CDR3: TGTGCCAGTAGTGCCTCAGTACAGGCTCCCGACGGCACCATATATTTT. As protein: CASSASVQAPDGTIYF.

The V call is TRBV5-6, the J call TRBJ1-5; the D is unclear. The CDR3 has 13 residues. The V and J ends lost 0 bases and 5 bases respectively, with 6 bases between them. Germline V gene lookup returns CDR1 SGHDT and CDR2 YYEEEE. The CDR3 region has the DNA TGTGCCAGCAGCTTGGTCGGGGATCAGCCCCAGCATTTT. Amino acid sequence: CASSLVGDQPQHF.

This clone was seen more than once but under ten times. The chain employs TRBV10-3 and TRBJ1-1; 9 nucleotides align to TRBD1. Trimming cost V 6 bases and J 7 bases; bases outside gene matches: 9. The CDR3 contains 14 residues. Germline V gene sequence: CDR1 ENHRY, CDR2 SYGVKD. The CDR3 region is CAIRNSGQGLEAFF. The CDR3 DNA reads as TGTGCCATCAGGAATTCGGGACAGGGACTTGAAGCTTTCTTT.

The chain links TRBV7-8 to TRBJ1-5; D not resolved. CDR3 length: 16 amino acids. Per germline, CDR1 SGHVS and CDR2 FQNEAQ. The V gene lost 3 bases and the J gene lost 5 bases, with 17 bases spanning the gap. The CDR3 loop reads CASSFGRALSDQPQHF. CDR3 nucleotide sequence: TGTGCCAGCAGCTTTGGGAGGGCCTTATCCGATCAGCCCCAGCATTTT.

V and J are TRBV11-2 and TRBJ1-1; D gene ambiguous. The germline V gene has CDR1 SGHAT and CDR2 FQNNGV. Trimming removed 6 bases at V and 4 bases at J, with 12 bases between. CDR3 length equals 13 residues. CDR3 sequence reads: CASRPDLFTEAFF. The CDR3, as DNA: TGTGCCAGCAGGCCAGACTTATTCACTGAAGCTTTCTTT.

The table lists this clone with a count of one. V usage is TRBV7-6 and J usage is TRBJ2-2; the match to TRBD1 covers 7 bases. Germline CDR1 is SGHVS and CDR2 is FNYEAQ. CDR3 length: 15 amino acids. Trimming took 5 bases from V and 4 from J; bases not matched to a gene: 7. CDR3 loop: CASSPGTELTGELFF. CDR3 sequence (DNA): TGTGCCAGCAGCCCCGGGACAGAGCTCACCGGGGAGCTGTTTTTT.

This rearrangement joins TRBV6-6 to TRBJ1-5; the D gene is possibly TRBD1 (6 bases). V lost 8 bases, J lost 0 bases, and 11 bases lay in between. Germline lookup yields CDR1 MNHNY and CDR2 SVGAGI (reference sequence). The CDR3 length is 14 residues. The CDR3 loop is CASSGQISNQPQHF. The CDR3 DNA is TGTGCCAGCTCTGGACAGATTAGCAATCAGCCCCAGCATTTT.

The V gene is TRBV29-1, the J gene TRBJ2-7, with TRBD1 identical over 8 bases. This CDR3 contains 11 residues. The junction had 1 base not matched to a gene; V was cut back by 5 bases and J by 4 bases. Germline CDR1 and CDR2: SQVTM and ANQGSEA. This chain's CDR3 is CSVTGGYEQYF. CDR3 bases: TGCAGCGTTACAGGGGGGTACGAGCAGTACTTC.

The V gene is TRBV13, the J gene TRBJ2-6; no definite D call. The germline V and J ends were trimmed by 0 bases and 4 bases, with 10 bases remaining between them. The CDR3 runs to 16 residues. Germline V CDR1 and CDR2: PRHDT, FYEKMQ (reference sequence). The CDR3 is CASSLGRGTGANVLTF. Written as DNA, the CDR3 is TGTGCCAGCAGCTTAGGCCGAGGTACCGGGGCCAACGTCCTGACTTTC.

The chain couples TRBV6-5 to TRBJ2-5; 11 bases line up with TRBD2. The V gene's germline CDR1 is MNHEY and CDR2 SVGAGI. The V segment lost 2 bases and the J segment 7 bases; nucleotides outside the gene matches: 9. The CDR3 consists of 16 residues. As DNA, the CDR3 is TGTGCCAGCAGTTACAAGGGACTAGCGGTTCCGGGGACCCAGTACTTC. Its translation: CASSYKGLAVPGTQYF.

The CDR3 here is CASSYSILGAYGYTF. CDR3 nucleotides: TGTGCCAGCAGTTACTCGATTCTCGGTGCCTATGGCTACACCTTC. The rearrangement joins TRBV6-5 to TRBJ1-2; D gene ambiguous. The CDR3 extends over 15 amino acids. V was trimmed by 0 bases and J by 4 bases, leaving 12 bases between them. Germline loops: CDR1 MNHEY, CDR2 SVGAGI.

This chain's CDR3 is CASSLATGDGRTQYF. CDR3 coding DNA: TGCGCCAGCAGCTTGGCGACAGGGGACGGGAGAACCCAGTACTTC. This sequence joins TRBV5-1 and TRBJ2-5; TRBD1 matches 8 bases. The germline V gene has CDR1 SGHRS and CDR2 YFSETQ. V dropped 0 bases and J dropped 8; count of bases not matched to a gene: 9. CDR3 length: 15 amino acids.

This clone was detected a few times. The chain couples TRBV7-6 to TRBJ1-3; D not certain. There are 11 residues in the CDR3. Germline V gives CDR1 SGHVS, CDR2 FNYEAQ. V was shortened by 2 bases and J by 8 bases, with 4 bases between the two germline ends. The CDR3 loop is CASSLRDTIYF. CDR3 sequence (DNA): TGTGCCAGCAGCTTACGGGACACCATATATTTT.

The chain links TRBV2 to TRBJ1-5; tentative D call: TRBD1 (6 bases). The length of the CDR3 is 13 residues. Per the germline V gene, CDR1 is SNHLY and CDR2 is FYNNEI. Trimming cost V 8 bases and J 7 bases, with 15 bases left between them. Written as DNA, the CDR3 is TGTGCCAGCCCGTGGGGCCAGGGGCAGCCCCAGCATTTT. It yields the protein CASPWGQGQPQHF.

This chain connects TRBV2 to TRBJ2-7, with unresolved D. Germline values: CDR1 SNHLY, CDR2 FYNNEI. This CDR3 spans 11 amino acids. V shed 2 bases and J shed 3 bases, with 2 bases lying between them. CDR3 bases: TGTGCCAGCAGTGAACTCTACGAGCAGTACTTC. It encodes CASSELYEQYF.